This entry features one T cell receptor beta chain sequence. Antigen unknown. This record belongs to a study of blood T cells in healthy people across ages. Across the whole study: The capture of about one barcoded beta molecule per two T cells was achieved by template switching. Whole-study results and caveats: Strong correlation linked observed beta diversity and percent naive T cells.

A second PCR, run for roughly 7 to 12 cycles, used a sample-barcoded 5' primer plus a J-beta primer mix. Each cDNA molecule was tagged by a template-switch adaptor with 12 random nucleotides. TCRdb independently ran MiXCR on the 5' RACE reads; one entry per CDR3 protein. The repertoire holds about 1.7 million distinct CDR3 sequences, with roughly 27% as singletons. The length of the CDR3 is 14 residues. Germline CDR1 reads ENHRY; CDR2 reads SYGVKD. Each donor was a healthy Caucasian individual from Russia, aged roughly 6 to 95. The rearrangement uses TRBV10-3 and TRBJ2-7; D may match TRBD1 or TRBD2 (5 bases each). The J call may be incorrect, as the DNA end agrees better with TRBJ2-5. Specimen: blood. This clonotype originated in a woman aged 25-40 years in good health. The CDR3 region is CAISPRDDRETQYF. The CDR3 nucleotides are TGTGCCATCAGCCCCAGGGACGACCGGGAGACCCAGTACTTC.